The sequence of this T cell receptor beta chain was determined in a study of T cell repertoires in cytomegalovirus infection. Remarks on this clonotype: Its specificity is not known.

CDR3 length: 14 residues. The germline V gene has CDR1 SGHTA and CDR2 FQGNSA. Between the trimmed V and J ends, which lost 1 base and 7 bases, there was a span of 14 bases. MiXCR was run by TCRdb on the reads, yielding one entry per CDR3 protein. Among 640,000 or so distinct CDR3 sequences, 30% to 35% were seen once, and the ten largest hold 18%. This TCR came from a human donor in good health (CMV status not recorded). Some clones in this sample may be carry-over from other donors' samples. Specimen: cultured PBMCs, collected from culture after CMV antigen stimulation. The V and J genes are TRBV7-2 and TRBJ2-7; D gene uncertain. The CDR3 loop reads CASSLDLRFGEQYF. The DNA of the CDR3 is TGTGCCAGCAGCTTAGATTTACGGTTCGGAGAGCAGTACTTC.